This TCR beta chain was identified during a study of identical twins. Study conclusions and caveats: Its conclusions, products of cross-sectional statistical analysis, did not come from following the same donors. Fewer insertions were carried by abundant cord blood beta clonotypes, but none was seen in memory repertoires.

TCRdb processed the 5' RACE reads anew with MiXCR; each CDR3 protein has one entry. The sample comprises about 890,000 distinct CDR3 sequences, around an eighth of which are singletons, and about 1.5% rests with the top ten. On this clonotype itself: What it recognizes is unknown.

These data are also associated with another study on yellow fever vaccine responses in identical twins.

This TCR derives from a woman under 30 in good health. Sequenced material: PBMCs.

The CDR3 DNA reads TGTGCCAGCAACCAGGGAAGCACTGAAGCTTTCTTT. Residues: CASNQGSTEAFF. The chain links TRBV6-2 or TRBV6-3 to TRBJ1-1, with a weak D call TRBD1 (5 bases). This CDR3 spans 12 amino acids. Germline V gene lookup returns CDR1 MNHEY and CDR2 SVGEGT. V lost 7 bases and J lost 4, with 10 bases in between.